This TCR beta chain was observed in a study of technical replicates of blood from a few donors. Sequenced by immunoSEQ multiplex PCR; TCRdb stores in-frame clones only, minus some. The sample contains 40,000 to 60,000 clones, roughly nine tenths of which appear only once. The germline V gene encodes CDR1 SGHTA and CDR2 FQGNSA. The length of the CDR3 is 15 residues. Trimming took off 1 base at V and 0 bases at J, with 4 bases between the two ends. This TCR derives from a human donor in good health. Some clones in this sample may be carry-over from other donors' samples. The chain couples TRBV7-2 to TRBJ1-6, with D uncertain. Material for sequencing was PBMCs. CDR3 DNA: TGTGCCAGCAGCTTAGACAGCTCCTATAATTCACCCCTCCACTTT. Its protein product is CASSLDSSYNSPLHF.